Below, 27 T cell receptor beta chains from the same sample are listed, as sequenced in a study of graft-versus-host responses after intestinal transplantation. The assay was immunoSEQ multiplex PCR, and TCRdb's table has in-frame clones only and misses some. The profile shows approximately 77,000 clones, about 89% of them singletons. Their antigen targets remain unknown. The material sequenced was unstimulated CD4+ T cells sorted from spleen or lymph node cells, taken before intestinal transplant. The receptors originated from a human donor who received an intestinal transplant.

V and J are TRBV5-1 and TRBJ2-2; D unresolved. In germline, CDR1 is SGHRS, CDR2 YFSETQ. There are 14 residues in the CDR3. Trimming left V 3 bases short and J 2 bases short, with 8 bases between. Here the CDR3 reads CASSSSPNTGELFF. The CDR3 DNA reads as TGCGCCAGCAGCTCCTCCCCCAACACCGGGGAGCTGTTTTTT. Variable domain in full (rest from reference TRBV5-1 and TRBJ2-2): KAGVTQTPRYLIKTRGQQVTLSCSPISGHRSVSWYQQTPGQGLQFLFEYFSETQRNKGNFPGRFSGRQFSNSRSEMNVSTLELGDSALYLCASSSSPNTGELFFGEGSRLTVL.

This clone was recorded only once. The rearrangement uses TRBV4-2 and TRBJ2-2; 14 bases agree with TRBD2. V was pared by 10 bases and J by 6 bases, with 10 bases of the junction left unmatched. Germline lookup yields CDR1 LGHNA and CDR2 YNFKEQ. This CDR3 has 16 amino acids. DNA for the CDR3: TGTGCCACCCTGACTAGCGGGGGGGCGAGGCCCGGGGAGCTGTTTTTT. Amino acids: CATLTSGGARPGELFF.

The V gene is TRBV29-1, the J gene TRBJ2-3; the match to TRBD2 covers 7 bases. The CDR3 contains 12 residues. V was clipped by 4 bases and J by 5 bases; unmatched bases: 3. Germline V gene data show CDR1 as SQVTM and CDR2 as ANQGSEA. This CDR3 is CSVGLAGDTQYF. CDR3 DNA sequence: TGCAGCGTTGGTTTAGCGGGAGATACGCAGTATTTT.

J is TRBJ2-7 and V is TRBV6-5, with TRBD1 matching 7 bases. Per the germline V gene, CDR1 is MNHEY and CDR2 is SVGAGI. V gave up 8 bases and J gave up 3 bases; unmatched junction bases: 10. The CDR3 contains 14 residues. The CDR3, as DNA: TGTGCCAGCGGTTCAGCAGGGGGTAGCTACGAGCAGTACTTC. Translated: CASGSAGGSYEQYF.

CDR3 loop: CASKPGSSGNTIYF. The CDR3 DNA reads as TGTGCCAGCAAACCAGGCTCCTCTGGAAACACCATATATTTT. The chain uses TRBV6-6 and TRBJ1-3; D remains ambiguous. There are 14 residues in the CDR3. The germline V gene encodes CDR1 MNHNY and CDR2 SVGAGI (reference sequence). The V and J ends lost 7 bases and 0 bases respectively, with 10 bases between them.

The chain carries TRBV7-2 and TRBJ2-1; the match to TRBD2 covers 16 bases. Germline V gene data show CDR1 as SGHTA and CDR2 as FQGNSA. The ends lost 2 bases at V and 8 bases at J; junction bases unmatched: 6. This CDR3 comprises 17 residues. The CDR3 nucleotides are TGTGCCAGCAGCTTAATCGGGACTAGCGGGGGGGCACATGAGCAGTTCTTC. As protein: CASSLIGTSGGAHEQFF.

V is TRBV2 and J is TRBJ1-5; D is uncertain. With 6 bases removed from V and 2 bases from J, the gap between germline ends came to 11 bases. The length of the CDR3 is 14 residues. Germline CDR1 reads SNHLY; CDR2 reads FYNNEI. Here the CDR3 reads CASRDSYGNQPQHF. The CDR3 nucleotides are TGTGCCAGCAGGGACTCCTATGGCAATCAGCCCCAGCATTTT. The complete variable domain, with remaining parts taken from reference TRBV2 and TRBJ1-5, reads EPEVTQTPSHQVTQMGQEVILRCVPISNHLYFYWYRQILGQKVEFLVSFYNNEISEKSEIFDDQFSVERPDGSNFTLKIRSTKLEDSAMYFCASRDSYGNQPQHFGDGTRLSIL.

CDR3 protein: CASGQNYEQYF. The CDR3 bases are TGTGCCAGCGGGCAGAACTACGAGCAGTACTTC. The rearrangement joins TRBV6-6 to TRBJ2-7, with D unresolved. The V gene lost 8 bases and the J gene lost 3 bases, with 8 bases spanning the gap. This CDR3 spans 11 amino acids. In germline, CDR1 is MNHNY, CDR2 SVGAGI (reference sequence).

The CDR3, as DNA: TGCGCCAGCAGTGAAGGGACAGGGTCCTACGAGCAGTACTTC. Its translation is CASSEGTGSYEQYF. The rearrangement uses TRBV10-1 and TRBJ2-7; TRBD1 matches 9 bases. The germline CDR1 and CDR2 sequences are WNHNN and SYGVQD (reference sequence). The CDR3 is 14 residues long. J lost 1 base, V lost 3 bases, and 1 base had no gene match.

The chain links TRBV5-6 to TRBJ1-2; D ambiguous. CDR3 size: 12 residues. The germline V and J ends were trimmed by 4 bases and 5 bases, with 9 bases remaining between them. Germline V CDR1 and CDR2: SGHDT, YYEEEE. The DNA of the CDR3 is TGTGCCAGCAGCCCCGGAGATTATGGCTACACCTTC. It translates to CASSPGDYGYTF. Supplemented by reference TRBV5-6 and TRBJ1-2, the full variable domain reads DAGVTQSPTHLIKTRGQQVTLRCSPKSGHDTVSWYQQALGQGPQFIFQYYEEEERQRGNFPDRFSGHQFPNYSSELNVNALLLGDSALYLCASSPGDYGYTFGSGTRLTVV.

The chain recombines TRBV11-2 with TRBJ2-1; 16 bases are a match to TRBD2. The CDR3 spans 17 residues. Germline assignment: CDR1 SGHAT and CDR2 FQNNGV. V shed 5 bases and J 3 bases; nucleotides not matched to a gene: 4. CDR3 sequence: CASSLGLAGGNYNEQFF. Here the CDR3 DNA reads TGTGCCAGCAGCCTGGGACTAGCGGGGGGGAACTACAATGAGCAGTTCTTC.

The chain is built from TRBV29-1 and TRBJ2-1, with TRBD2 identical over 11 bases. V shed 4 bases and J 7 bases; nucleotides not matched to a gene: 6. The germline V gene encodes CDR1 SQVTM and CDR2 ANQGSEA. The CDR3 is 14 amino acids. The CDR3 sequence: CSVALAGVYNEQFF. CDR3 DNA sequence: TGCAGCGTTGCACTAGCGGGGGTTTATAATGAGCAGTTCTTC.

V and J are TRBV6-5 and TRBJ1-1, with D possibly TRBD1 on 6 matching bases. CDR3 size: 16 residues. Germline assignment: CDR1 MNHEY and CDR2 SVGAGI. The ends were cut back, 1 base at V and 2 bases at J, with 14 bases in the middle. The CDR3 protein is CASSYLQGGGNTEAFF. CDR3 nucleotides: TGTGCCAGCAGTTACTTACAGGGTGGGGGTAACACTGAAGCTTTCTTT.

The V gene is TRBV28, the J gene TRBJ1-2; TRBD1 matches at 8 bases. The V segment lost 5 bases and the J segment 6 bases; nucleotides outside the gene matches: 11. This CDR3 has 15 amino acids. The V gene's germline CDR1 is MDHEN and CDR2 SYDVKM. CDR3 DNA: TGTGCCAGCAGTCCTACCGACAGGGGATGGGATGGCTACACCTTC. It yields the protein CASSPTDRGWDGYTF.

This chain joins TRBV5-4 and TRBJ2-6; 9 nucleotides line up with TRBD1. CDR1 is SGHNT and CDR2 is YYREEE in the germline V gene (reference sequence). The CDR3 sequence is 17 residues long. The V and J ends lost 4 bases and 3 bases, in that order; junction bases with no gene match: 8. CDR3 DNA sequence: TGTGCCAGCAGCCAGGGACAGGGAATAGTTGGGGCCAACGTCCTGACTTTC. This encodes CASSQGQGIVGANVLTF.

This sequence joins TRBV9 and TRBJ2-5; 14 bases are shared with TRBD2. The trim removed 0 bases at V and 5 bases at J, leaving 3 bases unmatched. Germline V lookup: CDR1 SGDLS, CDR2 YYNGEE. The CDR3 is 16 amino acids. The CDR3 DNA is TGTGCCAGCAGCGTAGGGGGACTAGCGGGAGTGGAGACCCAGTACTTC. This gives the protein CASSVGGLAGVETQYF.

The sample holds one count of this clone. This CDR3 is CASSPRTGNGNTIYF. As DNA, the CDR3 is TGCGCCAGCAGCCCCAGGACAGGGAATGGAAACACCATATATTTT. This rearrangement joins TRBV5-1 to TRBJ1-3, with 8 bases fitting TRBD1. The CDR3 totals 15 residues. V lost 4 bases to trimming and J lost 3 bases; unmatched junction nucleotides: 6. Germline V CDR1 and CDR2: SGHRS, YFSETQ.

CDR3 nucleotides: TGTGCCAGCAGCTCACAGGGCGCCCGCACCTACGAGCAGTACTTC. As protein: CASSSQGARTYEQYF. V usage is TRBV7-9 and J usage is TRBJ2-7, with D possibly matching TRBD1 (6 bases). V gave up 4 bases and J gave up 2 bases, with 15 bases separating them. In germline, CDR1 is SEHNR, CDR2 FQNEAQ (reference sequence). This CDR3 contains 15 residues.

The V and J genes are TRBV10-3 and TRBJ2-3, with 13 bases lining up with TRBD2. V lost 4 bases to trimming and J lost 1 base; unmatched junction nucleotides: 8. There are 18 residues in the CDR3. Germline V gives CDR1 ENHRY, CDR2 SYGVKD. The CDR3 loop reads CAISVSVGLAGGTDTQYF. Written as DNA, the CDR3 is TGTGCCATCAGTGTCAGCGTTGGACTAGCGGGAGGCACAGATACGCAGTATTTT.

This sequence joins TRBV29-1 and TRBJ2-5, with a tentative D call TRBD2 (5 bases). Germline V gives CDR1 SQVTM, CDR2 ANQGSEA. The CDR3 runs 12 residues. V was cut by 4 bases and J by 4 bases, with 10 bases left in between. CDR3 protein: CSVVFGIETQYF. CDR3 DNA sequence: TGCAGCGTTGTTTTCGGGATAGAGACCCAGTACTTC. Full variable domain (rest looked up from reference TRBV29-1 and TRBJ2-5): SAVISQKPSRDICQRGTSLTIQCQVDSQVTMMFWYRQQPGQSLTLIATANQGSEATYESGFVIDKFPISRPNLTFSTLTVSNMSPEDSSIYLCSVVFGIETQYFGPGTRLLVL.

This sequence joins TRBV18 and TRBJ2-7, with 7 bases that match TRBD1. The CDR3 extends over 14 amino acids. The ends lost 3 bases at V and 0 bases at J; junction bases unmatched: 2. Germline V gives CDR1 KGHSH, CDR2 LQKENI. This chain's CDR3 is CASSPGQPSYEQYF. The CDR3 DNA reads TGTGCCAGCTCACCGGGACAGCCCTCCTACGAGCAGTACTTC.

J is TRBJ2-2 and V is TRBV27, with 9 bases lining up with TRBD2. V shed 4 bases, J shed 6 bases, and the junction held 6 bases outside the gene matches. From germline, CDR1 is MNHEY and CDR2 SMNVEV (reference sequence). The CDR3 has 15 residues. The CDR3 loop is CASSSIAGVPGELFF. CDR3 nucleotide sequence: TGTGCCAGCAGTTCGATAGCGGGAGTGCCCGGGGAGCTGTTTTTT.

This clone was counted a single time. V is TRBV27 and J is TRBJ2-1, with 9 bases identical to TRBD2. The V and J ends lost 5 bases and 4 bases, in that order; junction bases with no gene match: 6. The CDR3 contains 15 residues. Germline V gene sequence: CDR1 MNHEY, CDR2 SMNVEV (reference sequence). CDR3 DNA sequence: TGTGCCAGCAGTGCGTTAGCGGGGGCTTACAATGAGCAGTTCTTC. Translation: CASSALAGAYNEQFF.

The chain couples TRBV28 to TRBJ2-3; no firm D call. Germline V gene lookup returns CDR1 MDHEN and CDR2 SYDVKM. The CDR3 has 13 amino acids. Trimming left V 7 bases short and J 2 bases short, with 10 bases between. CDR3 sequence (DNA): TGTGCCAGCACCGACATGGTCACAGATACGCAGTATTTT. Its protein is CASTDMVTDTQYF.

The rearrangement uses TRBV10-3 and TRBJ2-3; 7 nucleotides match TRBD2. The CDR3 totals 15 residues. Per germline, CDR1 ENHRY and CDR2 SYGVKD. V was clipped by 6 bases and J by 2 bases; unmatched bases: 8. CDR3 in DNA: TGTGCCATCAGCCAGCGGGACCCTTCCACAGATACGCAGTATTTT. Protein: CAISQRDPSTDTQYF.

The chain carries TRBV6-6 and TRBJ1-1, with a weak D call TRBD1 (5 bases). V was trimmed by 7 bases and J by 1 base, leaving 19 bases between them. Germline V lookup: CDR1 MNHNY, CDR2 SVGAGI (reference sequence). This CDR3 spans 16 amino acids. The CDR3 sequence: CASTKSLRRGNTEAFF. In DNA, the CDR3 is TGTGCCAGCACCAAATCCCTCAGGAGGGGGAACACTGAAGCTTTCTTT.

The chain couples TRBV5-1 to TRBJ2-1, with 10 bases that match TRBD2. The CDR3 sequence is 18 residues long. Germline lookup yields CDR1 SGHRS and CDR2 YFSETQ. The ends lost 4 bases at V and 8 bases at J; junction bases unmatched: 18. The DNA of the CDR3 is TGCGCCAGCAGCCGTGGTCTAGCGGGAGCGGGAAACCGGGATGAGCAGTTCTTC. Amino acids: CASSRGLAGAGNRDEQFF.